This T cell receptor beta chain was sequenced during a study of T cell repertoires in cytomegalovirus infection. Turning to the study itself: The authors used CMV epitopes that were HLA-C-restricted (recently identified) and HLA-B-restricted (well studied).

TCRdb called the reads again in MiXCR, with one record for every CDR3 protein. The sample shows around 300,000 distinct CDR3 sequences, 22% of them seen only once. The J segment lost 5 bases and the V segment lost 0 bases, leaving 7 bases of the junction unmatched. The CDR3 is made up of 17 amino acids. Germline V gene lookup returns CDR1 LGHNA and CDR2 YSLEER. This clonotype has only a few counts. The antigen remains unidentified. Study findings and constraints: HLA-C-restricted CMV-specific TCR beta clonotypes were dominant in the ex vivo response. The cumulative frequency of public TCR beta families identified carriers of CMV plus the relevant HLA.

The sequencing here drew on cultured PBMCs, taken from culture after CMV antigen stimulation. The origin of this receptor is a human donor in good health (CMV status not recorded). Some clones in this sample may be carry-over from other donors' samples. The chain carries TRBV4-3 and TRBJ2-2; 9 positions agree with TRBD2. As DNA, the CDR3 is TGCGCCAGCAGCCAAGAGGCTAGCGGGATCGGTACCGGGGAGCTGTTTTTT. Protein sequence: CASSQEASGIGTGELFF.